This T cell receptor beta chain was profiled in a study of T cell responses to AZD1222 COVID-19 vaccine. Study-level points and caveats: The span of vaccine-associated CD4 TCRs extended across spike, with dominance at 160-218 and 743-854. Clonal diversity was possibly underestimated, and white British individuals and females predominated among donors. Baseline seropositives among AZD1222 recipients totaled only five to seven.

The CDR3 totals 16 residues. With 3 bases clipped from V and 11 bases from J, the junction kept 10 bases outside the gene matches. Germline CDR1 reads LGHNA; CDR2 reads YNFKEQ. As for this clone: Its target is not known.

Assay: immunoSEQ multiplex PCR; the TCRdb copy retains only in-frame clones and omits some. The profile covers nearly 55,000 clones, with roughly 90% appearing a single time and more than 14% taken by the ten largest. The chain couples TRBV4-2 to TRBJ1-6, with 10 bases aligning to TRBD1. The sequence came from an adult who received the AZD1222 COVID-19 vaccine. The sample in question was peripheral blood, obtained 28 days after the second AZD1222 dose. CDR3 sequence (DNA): TGTGCCAGCAGCCAGACAGACGACAGGGGGCTAACACCCCTCCACTTT. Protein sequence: CASSQTDDRGLTPLHF.